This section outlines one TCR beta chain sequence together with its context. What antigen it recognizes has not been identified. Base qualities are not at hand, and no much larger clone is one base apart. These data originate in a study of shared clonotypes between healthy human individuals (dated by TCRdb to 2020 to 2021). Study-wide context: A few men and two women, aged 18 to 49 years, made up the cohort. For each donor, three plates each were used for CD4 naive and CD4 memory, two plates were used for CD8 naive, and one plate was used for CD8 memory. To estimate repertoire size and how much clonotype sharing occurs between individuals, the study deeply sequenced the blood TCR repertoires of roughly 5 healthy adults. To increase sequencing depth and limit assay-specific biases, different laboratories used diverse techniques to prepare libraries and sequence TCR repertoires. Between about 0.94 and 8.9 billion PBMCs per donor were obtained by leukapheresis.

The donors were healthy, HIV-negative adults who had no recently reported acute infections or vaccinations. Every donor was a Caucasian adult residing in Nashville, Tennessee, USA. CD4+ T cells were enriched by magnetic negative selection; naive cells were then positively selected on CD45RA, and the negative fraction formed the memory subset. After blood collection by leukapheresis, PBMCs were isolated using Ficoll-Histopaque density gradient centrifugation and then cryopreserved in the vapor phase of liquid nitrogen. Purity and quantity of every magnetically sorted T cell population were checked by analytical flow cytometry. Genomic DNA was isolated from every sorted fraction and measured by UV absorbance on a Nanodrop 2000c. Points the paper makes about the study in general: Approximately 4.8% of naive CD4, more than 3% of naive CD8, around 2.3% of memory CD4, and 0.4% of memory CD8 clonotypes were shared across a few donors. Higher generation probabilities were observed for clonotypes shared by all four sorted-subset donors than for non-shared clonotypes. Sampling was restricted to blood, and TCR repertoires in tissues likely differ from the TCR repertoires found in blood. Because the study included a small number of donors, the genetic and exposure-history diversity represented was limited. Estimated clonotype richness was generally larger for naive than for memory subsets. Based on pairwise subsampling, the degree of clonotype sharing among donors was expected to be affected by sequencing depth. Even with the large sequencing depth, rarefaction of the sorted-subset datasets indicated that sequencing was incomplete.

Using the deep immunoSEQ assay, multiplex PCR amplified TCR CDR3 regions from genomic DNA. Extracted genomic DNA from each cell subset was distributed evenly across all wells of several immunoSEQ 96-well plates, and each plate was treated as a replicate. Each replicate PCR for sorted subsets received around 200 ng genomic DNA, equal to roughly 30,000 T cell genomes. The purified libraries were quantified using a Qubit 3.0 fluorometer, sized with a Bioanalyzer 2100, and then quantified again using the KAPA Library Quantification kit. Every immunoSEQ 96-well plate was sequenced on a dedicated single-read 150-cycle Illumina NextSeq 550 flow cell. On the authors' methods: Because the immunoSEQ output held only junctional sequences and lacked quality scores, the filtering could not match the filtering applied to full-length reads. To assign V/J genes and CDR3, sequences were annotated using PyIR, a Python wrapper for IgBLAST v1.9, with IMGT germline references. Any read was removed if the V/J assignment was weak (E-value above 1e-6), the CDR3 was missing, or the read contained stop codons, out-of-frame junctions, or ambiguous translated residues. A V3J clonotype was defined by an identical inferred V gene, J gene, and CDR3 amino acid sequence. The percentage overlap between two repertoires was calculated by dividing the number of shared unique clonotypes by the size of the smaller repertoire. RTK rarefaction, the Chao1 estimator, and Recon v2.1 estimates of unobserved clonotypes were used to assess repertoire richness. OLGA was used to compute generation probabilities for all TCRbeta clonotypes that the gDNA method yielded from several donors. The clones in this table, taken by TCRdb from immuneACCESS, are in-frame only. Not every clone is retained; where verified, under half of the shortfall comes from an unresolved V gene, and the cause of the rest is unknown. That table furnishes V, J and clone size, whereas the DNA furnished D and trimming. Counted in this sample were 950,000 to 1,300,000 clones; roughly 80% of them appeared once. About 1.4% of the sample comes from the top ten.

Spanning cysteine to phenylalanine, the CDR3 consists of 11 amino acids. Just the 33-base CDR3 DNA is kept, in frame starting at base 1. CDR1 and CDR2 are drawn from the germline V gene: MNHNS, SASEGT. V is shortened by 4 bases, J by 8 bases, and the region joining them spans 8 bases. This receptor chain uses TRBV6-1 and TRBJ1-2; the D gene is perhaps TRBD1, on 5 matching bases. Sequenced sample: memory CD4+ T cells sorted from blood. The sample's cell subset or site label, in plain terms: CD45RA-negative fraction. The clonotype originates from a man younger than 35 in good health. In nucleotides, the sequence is TGTGCCAGCAGTGTGAAGGGGGGCTACACCTTC. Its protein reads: CASSVKGGYTF.